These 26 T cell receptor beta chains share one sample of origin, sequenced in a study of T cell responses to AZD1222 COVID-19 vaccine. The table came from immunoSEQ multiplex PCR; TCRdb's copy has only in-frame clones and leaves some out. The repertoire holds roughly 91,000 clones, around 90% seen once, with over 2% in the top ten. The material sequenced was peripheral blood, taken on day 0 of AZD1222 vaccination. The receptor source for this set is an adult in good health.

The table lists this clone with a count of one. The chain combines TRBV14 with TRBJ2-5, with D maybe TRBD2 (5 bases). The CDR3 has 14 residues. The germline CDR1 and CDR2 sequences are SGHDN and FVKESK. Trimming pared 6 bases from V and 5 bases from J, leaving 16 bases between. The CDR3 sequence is CASSRGILKETQYF. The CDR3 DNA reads TGTGCCAGCAGTCGGGGAATACTTAAGGAGACCCAGTACTTC.

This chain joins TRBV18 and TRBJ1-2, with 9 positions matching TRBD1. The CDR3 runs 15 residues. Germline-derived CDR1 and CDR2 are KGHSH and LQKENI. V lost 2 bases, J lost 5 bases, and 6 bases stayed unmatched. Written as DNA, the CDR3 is TGTGCCAGCTCACCAGACTGGACAGGGGAGTATGGCTACACCTTC. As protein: CASSPDWTGEYGYTF.

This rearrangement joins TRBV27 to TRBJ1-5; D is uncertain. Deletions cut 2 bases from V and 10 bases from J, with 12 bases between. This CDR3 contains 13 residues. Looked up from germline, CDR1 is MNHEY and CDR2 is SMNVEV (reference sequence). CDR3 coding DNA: TGTGCCAGCAGTTTAACGCCCCGATATCCCCAGCATTTT. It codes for CASSLTPRYPQHF.

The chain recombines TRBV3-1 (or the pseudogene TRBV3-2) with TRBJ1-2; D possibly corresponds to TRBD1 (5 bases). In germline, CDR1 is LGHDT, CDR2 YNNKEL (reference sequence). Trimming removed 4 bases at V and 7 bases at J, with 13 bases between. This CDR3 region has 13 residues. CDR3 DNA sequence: TGTGCCAGCAGCCCCAGGGAAACTTTTGGCTACACCTTC. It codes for CASSPRETFGYTF.

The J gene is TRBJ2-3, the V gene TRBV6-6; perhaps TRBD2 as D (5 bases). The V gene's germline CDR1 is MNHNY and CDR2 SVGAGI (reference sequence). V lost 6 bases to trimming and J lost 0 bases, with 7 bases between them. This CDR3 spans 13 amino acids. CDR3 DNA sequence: TGTGCCAGCAGGGAGGCGAGCACAGATACGCAGTATTTT. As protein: CASREASTDTQYF.

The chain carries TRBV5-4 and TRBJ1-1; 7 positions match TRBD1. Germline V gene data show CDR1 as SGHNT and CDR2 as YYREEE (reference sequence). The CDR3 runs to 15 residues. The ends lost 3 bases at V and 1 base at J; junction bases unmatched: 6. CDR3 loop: CASSSRTGKNTEAFF. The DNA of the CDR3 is TGTGCCAGCAGCTCTCGGACAGGCAAGAACACTGAAGCTTTCTTT.

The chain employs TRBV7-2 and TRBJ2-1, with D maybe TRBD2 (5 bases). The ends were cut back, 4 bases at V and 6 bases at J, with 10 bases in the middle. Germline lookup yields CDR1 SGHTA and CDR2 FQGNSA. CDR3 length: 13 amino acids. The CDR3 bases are TGTGCCAGCAGCTCGGACTCACTCAATGAGCAGTTCTTC. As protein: CASSSDSLNEQFF.

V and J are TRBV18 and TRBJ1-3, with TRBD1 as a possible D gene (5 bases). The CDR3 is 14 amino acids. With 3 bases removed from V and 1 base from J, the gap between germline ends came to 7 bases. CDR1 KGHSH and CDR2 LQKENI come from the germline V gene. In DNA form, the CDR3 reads TGTGCCAGCTCACCCGGACAATCTGGAAACACCATATATTTT. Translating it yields CASSPGQSGNTIYF.

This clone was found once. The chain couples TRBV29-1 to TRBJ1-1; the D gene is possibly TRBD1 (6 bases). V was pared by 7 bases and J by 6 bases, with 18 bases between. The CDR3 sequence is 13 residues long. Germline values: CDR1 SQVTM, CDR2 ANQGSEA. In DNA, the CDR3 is TGCAGCGGGGCCGGGGGGCGCGGCGCTGAAGCTTTCTTT. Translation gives CSGAGGRGAEAFF.

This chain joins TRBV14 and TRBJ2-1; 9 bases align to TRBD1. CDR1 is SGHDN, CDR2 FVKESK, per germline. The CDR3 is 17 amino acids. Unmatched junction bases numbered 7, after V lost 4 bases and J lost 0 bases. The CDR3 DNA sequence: TGTGCCAGCAGCCGCCCGGGACAGGGAAGCTCCTACAATGAGCAGTTCTTC. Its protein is CASSRPGQGSSYNEQFF. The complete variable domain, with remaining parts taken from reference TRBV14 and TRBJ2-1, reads EAGVTQFPSHSVIEKGQTVTLRCDPISGHDNLYWYRRVMGKEIKFLLHFVKESKQDESGMPNNRFLAERTGGTYSTLKVQPAELEDSGVYFCASSRPGQGSSYNEQFFGPGTRLTVL.

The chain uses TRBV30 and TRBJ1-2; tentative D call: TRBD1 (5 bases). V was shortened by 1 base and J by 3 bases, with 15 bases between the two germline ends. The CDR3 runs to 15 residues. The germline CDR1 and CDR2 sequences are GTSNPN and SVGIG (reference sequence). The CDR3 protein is CAWSGIKDNDYGYTF. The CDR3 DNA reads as TGTGCCTGGAGTGGTATAAAGGACAACGACTATGGCTACACCTTC.

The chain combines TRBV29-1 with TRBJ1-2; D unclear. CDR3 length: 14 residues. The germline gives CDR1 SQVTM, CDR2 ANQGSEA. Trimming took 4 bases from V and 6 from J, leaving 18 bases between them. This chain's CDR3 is CSVGEGIGLDGYTF. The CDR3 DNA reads TGCAGCGTTGGTGAAGGGATTGGCTTGGATGGCTACACCTTC. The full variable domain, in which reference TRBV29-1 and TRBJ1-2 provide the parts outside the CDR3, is SAVISQKPSRDICQRGTSLTIQCQVDSQVTMMFWYRQQPGQSLTLIATANQGSEATYESGFVIDKFPISRPNLTFSTLTVSNMSPEDSSIYLCSVGEGIGLDGYTFGSGTRLTVV.

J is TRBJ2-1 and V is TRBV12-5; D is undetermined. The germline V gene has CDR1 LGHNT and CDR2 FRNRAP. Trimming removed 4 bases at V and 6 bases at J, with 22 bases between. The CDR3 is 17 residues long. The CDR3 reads CASGYSTVTHLFNEQFF. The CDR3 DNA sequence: TGTGCTAGTGGTTATTCTACGGTGACCCACCTTTTCAATGAGCAGTTCTTC.

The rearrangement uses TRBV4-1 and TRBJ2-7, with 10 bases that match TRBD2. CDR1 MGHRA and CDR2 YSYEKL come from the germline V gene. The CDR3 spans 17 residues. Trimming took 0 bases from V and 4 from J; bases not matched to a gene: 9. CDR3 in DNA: TGCGCCAGCAGCCAAGATAGTACTAGCGGGAATTCGTACGAGCAGTACTTC. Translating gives CASSQDSTSGNSYEQYF.

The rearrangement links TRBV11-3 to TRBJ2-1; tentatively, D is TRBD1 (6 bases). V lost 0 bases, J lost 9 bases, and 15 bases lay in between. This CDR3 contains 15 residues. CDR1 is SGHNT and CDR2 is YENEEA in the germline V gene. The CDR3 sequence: CASSLDLTQGSEQFF. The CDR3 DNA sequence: TGTGCCAGCAGCTTAGACCTAACCCAGGGGTCTGAGCAGTTCTTC.

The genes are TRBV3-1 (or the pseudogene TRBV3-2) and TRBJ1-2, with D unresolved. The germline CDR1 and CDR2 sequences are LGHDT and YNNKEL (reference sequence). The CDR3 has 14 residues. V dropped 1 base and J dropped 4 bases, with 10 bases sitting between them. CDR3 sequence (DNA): TGTGCCAGCAGCCAAGCACAGCGGAGCTATGGCTACACCTTC. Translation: CASSQAQRSYGYTF.

The CDR3 sequence: CASSQETGHKAFF. CDR3 coding DNA: TGTGCCAGCAGCCAAGAGACAGGACATAAAGCTTTCTTT. V is TRBV14 and J is TRBJ1-1, with a weak D call TRBD1 (6 bases). Deletions cut 0 bases from V and 9 bases from J, with 11 bases between. Germline values: CDR1 SGHDN, CDR2 FVKESK. CDR3 length equals 13 residues.

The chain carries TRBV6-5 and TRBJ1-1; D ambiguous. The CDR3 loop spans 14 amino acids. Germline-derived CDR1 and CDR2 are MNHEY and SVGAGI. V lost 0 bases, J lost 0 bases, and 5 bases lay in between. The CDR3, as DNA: TGTGCCAGCAGTTACTCGCAGATGAACACTGAAGCTTTCTTT. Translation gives CASSYSQMNTEAFF.

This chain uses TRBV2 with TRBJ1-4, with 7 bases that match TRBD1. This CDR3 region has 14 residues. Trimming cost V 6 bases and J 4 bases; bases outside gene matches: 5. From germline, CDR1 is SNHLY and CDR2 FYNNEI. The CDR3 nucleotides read TGTGCCAGCAGGGACAGGACCGGTAATGAAAAACTGTTTTTT. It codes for CASRDRTGNEKLFF.

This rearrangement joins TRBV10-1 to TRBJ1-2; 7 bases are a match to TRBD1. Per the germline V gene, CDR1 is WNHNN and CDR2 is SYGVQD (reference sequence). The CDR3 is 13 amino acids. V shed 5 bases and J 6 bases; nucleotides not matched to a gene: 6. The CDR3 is CASSPGGTDGYTF. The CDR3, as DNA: TGCGCCAGCAGTCCTGGGGGGACAGATGGCTACACCTTC.

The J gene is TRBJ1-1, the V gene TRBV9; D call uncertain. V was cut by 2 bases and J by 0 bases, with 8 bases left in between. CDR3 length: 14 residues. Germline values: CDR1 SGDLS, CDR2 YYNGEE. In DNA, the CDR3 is TGTGCCAGCAGCGTTAGTTGGGTGAACACTGAAGCTTTCTTT. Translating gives CASSVSWVNTEAFF.

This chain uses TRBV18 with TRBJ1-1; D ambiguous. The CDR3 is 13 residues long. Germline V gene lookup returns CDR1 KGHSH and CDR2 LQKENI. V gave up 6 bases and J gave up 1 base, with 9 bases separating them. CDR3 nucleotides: TGTGCCAGCTCTTCAACCCAGAACACTGAAGCTTTCTTT. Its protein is CASSSTQNTEAFF.

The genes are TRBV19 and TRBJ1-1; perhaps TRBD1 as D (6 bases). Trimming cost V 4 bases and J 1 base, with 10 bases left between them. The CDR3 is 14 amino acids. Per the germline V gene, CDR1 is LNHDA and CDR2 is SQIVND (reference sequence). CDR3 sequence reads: CASSNDRRNTEAFF. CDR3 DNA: TGTGCCAGTAGTAATGACAGGAGGAACACTGAAGCTTTCTTT.

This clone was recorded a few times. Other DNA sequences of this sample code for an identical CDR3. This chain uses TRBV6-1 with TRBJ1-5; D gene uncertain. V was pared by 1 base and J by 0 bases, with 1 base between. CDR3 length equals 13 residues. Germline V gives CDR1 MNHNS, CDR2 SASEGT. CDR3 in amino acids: CASSEVSNQPQHF. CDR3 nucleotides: TGTGCCAGCAGTGAAGTTAGCAATCAGCCCCAGCATTTT.

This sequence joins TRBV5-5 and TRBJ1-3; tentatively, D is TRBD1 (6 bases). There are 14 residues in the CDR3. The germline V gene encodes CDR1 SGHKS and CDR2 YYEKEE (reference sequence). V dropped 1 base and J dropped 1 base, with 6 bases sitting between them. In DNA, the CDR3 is TGTGCCAGCAGCTTGCAGGGGTCTGGAAACACCATATATTTT. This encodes CASSLQGSGNTIYF.

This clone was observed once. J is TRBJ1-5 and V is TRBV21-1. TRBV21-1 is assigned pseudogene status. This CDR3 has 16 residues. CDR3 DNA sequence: TGTGCCAGCAGCAAAGGGGAACTCTATAGCAATCAGCCCCAGCATTTT. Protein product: CASSKGELYSNQPQHF.